These 14 T cell receptor beta chains originate from one sample sequenced in a study of cytomegalovirus exposure and HLA in healthy donors. The PCR used 60 Vbeta and 13 Jbeta primers. TCRdb keeps only in-frame clones here, not all; method: immunoSEQ multiplex PCR. The sample has 85,000 to 120,000 clones; over 55% are singletons. Specimen: PBMCs. The source is a female donor in good health and CMV-seronegative.

This clone was counted a single time. The chain couples TRBV6-5 to TRBJ2-1; 10 nucleotides line up with TRBD2. There are 15 residues in the CDR3. CDR1 and CDR2 from the germline V gene are MNHEY and SVGAGI. V was clipped by 6 bases and J by 7 bases; unmatched bases: 9. CDR3 coding DNA: TGTGCCAGCAGAACCTCTAGCGGGAGTCTGAATGAGCAGTTCTTC. Its protein product is CASRTSSGSLNEQFF.

This chain connects TRBV27 to TRBJ1-6; a weak D match, TRBD1 (5 bases). The CDR3 spans 15 residues. Between the trimmed V and J ends, which lost 0 bases and 7 bases, there was a span of 10 bases. CDR1 is MNHEY and CDR2 is SMNVEV in the germline V gene (reference sequence). DNA of the CDR3: TGTGCCAGCAGTTTATCGGCAGGGATGAATTCACCCCTCCACTTT. Its protein product is CASSLSAGMNSPLHF.

As to this clone: One junction end disagrees with the germline gene, perhaps due to a read error. The genes are TRBV28 and TRBJ1-5; D uncertain. This CDR3 is 14 amino acids long. The germline gives CDR1 MDHEN, CDR2 SYDVKM. The CDR3: CAGSLSLGEQPQHF. CDR3 nucleotides: TGTGCCGGCAGTTTATCCTTGGGAGAACAGCCCCAGCATTTT.

This clone was picked up one time. The V and J genes are TRBV10-1 and TRBJ2-7, with D uncertain. Germline loops: CDR1 WNHNN, CDR2 SYGVQD (reference sequence). Trimming removed 0 bases at V and 9 bases at J, with 12 bases between. This CDR3 spans 13 amino acids. The CDR3 spells CASSESIGFRQYF. The DNA for the CDR3 is TGCGCCAGCAGTGAGTCGATCGGTTTTAGGCAGTACTTC.

This chain links TRBV19 with TRBJ1-1, with D perhaps matching TRBD1 (5 bases). The V gene's germline CDR1 is LNHDA and CDR2 SQIVND (reference sequence). The CDR3 contains 14 residues. V was cut by 5 bases and J by 4 bases, with 14 bases left in between. The CDR3 is CASSLFRDSTEAFF. The CDR3 DNA reads as TGTGCCAGTAGTTTATTCCGGGACTCCACTGAAGCTTTCTTT.

The chain joins TRBV6-6 to TRBJ2-1, with TRBD2 as a possible D gene (6 bases). V lost 0 bases and J lost 5, with 11 bases in between. CDR1 and CDR2 (germline): MNHNY, SVGAGI (reference sequence). The CDR3 is 15 residues long. CDR3 nucleotide sequence: TGTGCCAGCAGTTACTCTGACGGGAGCCACAATGAGCAGTTCTTC. Protein: CASSYSDGSHNEQFF.

This clone was seen just once. The chain's CDR3 is CASSEQGANTEAFF. For the CDR3, the DNA is TGTGCCAGCAGTGAGCAGGGGGCGAACACTGAAGCTTTCTTT. The V call is TRBV6-1, the J call TRBJ1-1, with 8 bases fitting TRBD1. The V gene's germline CDR1 is MNHNS and CDR2 SASEGT. V dropped 3 bases and J dropped 1; count of bases not matched to a gene: 1. The CDR3 is 14 residues long.

J is TRBJ2-5 and V is TRBV9; 9 bases are shared with TRBD2. The CDR3 consists of 14 residues. In germline, CDR1 is SGDLS, CDR2 YYNGEE. V shed 4 bases and J 5 bases; nucleotides not matched to a gene: 6. CDR3 region: CASSPGLARETQYF. The DNA of the CDR3 is TGTGCCAGCAGCCCCGGACTAGCGAGGGAGACCCAGTACTTC.

This clone was observed a handful of times. Other DNA sequences in the sample encode the same CDR3. The CDR3 nucleotides read TGCAGTGCTTCGAGAGATACGCAGTATTTT. It encodes CSASRDTQYF. The V call is TRBV20-1, the J call TRBJ2-3; D is undetermined. In germline, CDR1 is DFQATT, CDR2 SNEGSKA (reference sequence). This CDR3 is built from 10 residues. Trimming removed 5 bases from V and 5 bases from J, with 5 bases in between.

This chain connects TRBV7-2 to TRBJ2-3; TRBD1 might be the D (6 bases). V was trimmed by 8 bases and J by 2 bases, leaving 14 bases between them. CDR1 is SGHTA, CDR2 FQGNSA, per germline. The CDR3 consists of 14 residues. In DNA form, the CDR3 reads TGTGCCAGCTCGGTAGGACAGCCCACAGATACGCAGTATTTT. It codes for CASSVGQPTDTQYF. Full variable domain (missing parts from reference TRBV7-2 and TRBJ2-3): GAGVSQSPSNKVTEKGKDVELRCDPISGHTALYWYRQSLGQGLEFLIYFQGNSAPDKSGLPSDRFSAERTGGSVSTLTIQRTQQEDSAVYLCASSVGQPTDTQYFGPGTRLTVL.

This clone was seen a single time. V usage is TRBV10-2 and J usage is TRBJ2-7; weak D call: TRBD2 (5 bases). This CDR3 has 14 amino acids. Germline V CDR1 and CDR2: WSHSY, SAAADI. Between the trimmed V and J ends, which lost 2 bases and 4 bases, there was a span of 12 bases. CDR3 region: CASSEGLDVYEQYF. In nucleotides, the CDR3 is TGCGCCAGCAGTGAGGGACTCGATGTTTACGAGCAGTACTTC.

This clone was picked up a small number of times. This CDR3 is CASSLTSGGHNEQFF. In DNA form, the CDR3 reads TGTGCCAGCAGCTTAACTAGCGGGGGACACAATGAGCAGTTCTTC. The V and J genes are TRBV6-6 and TRBJ2-1; the match to TRBD2 covers 11 bases. The CDR3 spans 15 residues. Trimming removed 6 bases from V and 5 bases from J; junction bases left unmatched: 6. Germline loops: CDR1 MNHNY, CDR2 SVGAGI (reference sequence).

J is TRBJ1-2 and V is TRBV29-1, with TRBD1 identical over 7 bases. Trimming at V came to 8 bases and at J to 2 bases, leaving 2 bases not matched to a gene. This CDR3 is 11 amino acids long. The V gene's germline CDR1 is SQVTM and CDR2 ANQGSEA. The CDR3 DNA follows: TGCAGCACCAGGGGGAACTATGGCTACACCTTC. This translates into CSTRGNYGYTF.

The J gene is TRBJ2-2, the V gene TRBV27; TRBD2 agrees at 9 bases. Germline assignment: CDR1 MNHEY and CDR2 SMNVEV (reference sequence). The V segment lost 5 bases and the J segment 1 base; nucleotides outside the gene matches: 5. The CDR3 runs 16 residues. CDR3 sequence: CASSITSGLNTGELFF. The DNA of the CDR3 is TGTGCCAGCAGTATTACTAGCGGGTTGAACACCGGGGAGCTGTTTTTT.